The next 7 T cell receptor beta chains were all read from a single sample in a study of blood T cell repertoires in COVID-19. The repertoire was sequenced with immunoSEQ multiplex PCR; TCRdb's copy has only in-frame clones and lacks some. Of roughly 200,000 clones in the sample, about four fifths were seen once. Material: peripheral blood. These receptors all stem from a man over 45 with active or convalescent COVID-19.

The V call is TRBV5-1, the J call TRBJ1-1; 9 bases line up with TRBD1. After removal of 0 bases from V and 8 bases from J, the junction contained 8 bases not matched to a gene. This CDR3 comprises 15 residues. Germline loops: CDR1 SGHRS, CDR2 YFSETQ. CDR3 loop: CASSLVGTGSREAFF. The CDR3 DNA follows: TGCGCCAGCAGCTTGGTTGGGACAGGGTCGAGGGAAGCTTTCTTT. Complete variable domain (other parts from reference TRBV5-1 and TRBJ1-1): KAGVTQTPRYLIKTRGQQVTLSCSPISGHRSVSWYQQTPGQGLQFLFEYFSETQRNKGNFPGRFSGRQFSNSRSEMNVSTLELGDSALYLCASSLVGTGSREAFFGQGTRLTVV.

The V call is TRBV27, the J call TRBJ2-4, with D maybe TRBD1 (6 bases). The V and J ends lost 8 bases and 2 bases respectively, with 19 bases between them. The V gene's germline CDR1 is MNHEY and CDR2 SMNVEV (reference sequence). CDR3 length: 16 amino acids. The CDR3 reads CASGMRGFGTKNIQYF. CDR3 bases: TGTGCCAGCGGAATGAGGGGGTTTGGAACCAAAAACATTCAGTACTTC.

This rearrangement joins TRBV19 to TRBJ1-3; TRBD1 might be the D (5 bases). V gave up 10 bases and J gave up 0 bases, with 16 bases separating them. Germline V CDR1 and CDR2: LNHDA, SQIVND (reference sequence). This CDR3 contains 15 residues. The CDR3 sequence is CATGQGLGSGNTIYF. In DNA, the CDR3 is TGTGCCACCGGACAAGGGCTGGGCTCTGGAAACACCATATATTTT. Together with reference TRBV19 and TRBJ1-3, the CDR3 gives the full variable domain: DGGITQSPKYLFRKEGQNVTLSCEQNLNHDAMYWYRQDPGQGLRLIYYSQIVNDFQKGDIAEGYSVSREKKESFPLTVTSAQKNPTAFYLCATGQGLGSGNTIYFGEGSWLTVV.

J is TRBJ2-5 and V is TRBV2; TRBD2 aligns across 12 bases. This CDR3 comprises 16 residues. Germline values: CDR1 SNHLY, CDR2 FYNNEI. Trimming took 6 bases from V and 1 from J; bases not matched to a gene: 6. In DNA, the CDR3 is TGTGCCAGCAGGGGCCCTAGCGGGGGGGGCCAAGAGACCCAGTACTTC. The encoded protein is CASRGPSGGGQETQYF.

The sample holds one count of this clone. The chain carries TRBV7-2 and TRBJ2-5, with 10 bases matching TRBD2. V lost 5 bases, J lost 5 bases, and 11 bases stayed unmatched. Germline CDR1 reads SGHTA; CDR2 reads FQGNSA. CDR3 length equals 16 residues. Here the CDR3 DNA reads TGTGCCAGCAGCGTCCTGAGCGGGGGGGCTTGGGAGACCCAGTACTTC. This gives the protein CASSVLSGGAWETQYF.

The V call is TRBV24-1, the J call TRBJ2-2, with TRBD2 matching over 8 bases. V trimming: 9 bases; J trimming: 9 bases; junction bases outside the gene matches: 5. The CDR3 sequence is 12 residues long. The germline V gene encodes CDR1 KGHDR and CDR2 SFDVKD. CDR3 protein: CATSTSDRELFF. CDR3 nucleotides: TGTGCCACCTCGACTAGCGATAGGGAGCTGTTTTTT.

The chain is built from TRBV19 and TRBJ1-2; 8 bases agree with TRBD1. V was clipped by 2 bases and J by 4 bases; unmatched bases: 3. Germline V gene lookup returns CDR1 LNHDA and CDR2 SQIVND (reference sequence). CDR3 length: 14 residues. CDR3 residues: CASSIRTGSYGYTF. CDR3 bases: TGTGCCAGTAGTATACGGACAGGGAGCTATGGCTACACCTTC.